This T cell receptor (beta chain) was observed in a study of T cells in Graves' hyperthyroidism and ophthalmopathy. General study results and limits: Ophthalmopathy got predicted by the model a median about 6.7 months before its onset.

TCR beta CDR3 regions were amplified from RNA transcripts. RT-PCR in the first round (using the HTBI primer set) targeted the TCR CDR3. TCRdb independently ran MiXCR on the multiplex PCR reads; one entry per CDR3 protein. Of fewer than 800,000 distinct CDR3 sequences in the sample, less than 20% were seen once. J lost 2 bases, V lost 6 bases, and 6 bases had no gene match. Per the germline V gene, CDR1 is WNHNN and CDR2 is SYGVQD (reference sequence). This CDR3 region has 15 residues. Worth noting for this clonotype: Its specificity is unknown.

The TCR originated in a man younger than 30 with Graves' hyperthyroidism. Sequencing was performed on blood. This rearrangement joins TRBV10-1 to TRBJ2-2; TRBD1 matches at 7 bases. The CDR3 region has the DNA TGCGCCAGCAGGGGGGACAGTCCTAACACCGGGGAGCTGTTTTTT. Protein product: CASRGDSPNTGELFF.